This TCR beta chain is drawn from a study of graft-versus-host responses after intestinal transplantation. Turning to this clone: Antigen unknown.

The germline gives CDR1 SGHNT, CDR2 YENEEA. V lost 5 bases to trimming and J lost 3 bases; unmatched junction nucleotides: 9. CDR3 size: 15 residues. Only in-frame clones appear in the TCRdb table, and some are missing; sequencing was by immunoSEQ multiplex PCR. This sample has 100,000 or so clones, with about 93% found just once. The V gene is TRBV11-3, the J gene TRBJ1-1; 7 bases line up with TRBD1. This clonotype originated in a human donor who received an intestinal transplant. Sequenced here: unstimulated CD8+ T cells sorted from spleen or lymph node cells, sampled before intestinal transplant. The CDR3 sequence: CASSTRQGWDTEAFF. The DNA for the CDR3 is TGTGCCAGCAGCACGAGACAGGGTTGGGACACTGAAGCTTTCTTT.